This T cell receptor beta chain was retrieved from a study of beta chain features in type 1 diabetes. Study-level findings and limits: TCRB CDR3s were moderately but significantly shorter in Type 1 diabetes patients in all four CD4+ subsets. Equally in patients and controls, shorter templates might have been favored by PCR. The naive, central memory and Treg TCRB repertoires looked more alike in patients than they did in healthy donors.

Every bit of the isolated RNA underwent reverse transcription, so sequencing read expressed TCRB transcripts. The assay was immunoSEQ multiplex PCR, and TCRdb's table has in-frame clones only and misses some. Of approximately 280,000 clones in the sample, 15% are singletons; the top ten hold more than 0.015%. Isolation of CD4+ naive, central memory, regulatory and stem cell-like memory cells was achieved by sorting via CD45RO/CCR7/CD25/CD127/CD95/CD27. Trimming stripped 0 bases from V and 0 bases from J, with 12 bases between. The length of the CDR3 is 16 residues. Germline CDR1 and CDR2: GTSNPN and SVGIG (reference sequence). This clone was counted between two and nine times. The antigen remains unidentified.

V and J are TRBV30 and TRBJ1-3; TRBD1 is a possible D gene (6 bases). The receptor was isolated from a man aged 18 to 30 with type 1 diabetes. Sequencing was performed on naive CD4+ T cells from blood. The chain's CDR3 is CAWSVSQGSSGNTIYF. The CDR3 DNA reads TGTGCCTGGAGTGTGAGTCAGGGGAGCTCTGGAAACACCATATATTTT.